This is a list of T cell receptor beta chains from one sample in a study of T-cell memory formation after mild COVID-19. MiXCR was run by TCRdb on the 5' RACE reads, yielding one entry per CDR3 protein. This table holds around 160,000 distinct CDR3 sequences, approximately 10% found once. The specimen was PBMCs or a T cell subset sorted from them (not recorded which). The receptors derive from a young man who had mild COVID-19 (a few samples of this study predate the infection). Cell type and time point are not known. Both conserved end residues are part of each CDR3. Fields, in order: J gene, D gene, clone size, V gene, CDR3 DNA, CDR3 protein. D genes are given only for firm matches. Rows give clone size only sometimes, using once, few, many, or a class for an expanded clone.

TRBJ1-5 NA NA TRBV20-1 TGCAGTGCTAGTCAGGGGCAGCAGCCCCAGCATTTT CSASQGQQPQHF
TRBJ1-2 TRBD1 few TRBV7-2 TGTGCCAGCAGCTCACGGGGACAGGGACTTTATGGCTACACCTTC CASSSRGQGLYGYTF
TRBJ1-2 NA many TRBV28 TGTGCCAGCAGCGCCGGGACGGTCTATGGCTACACCTTC CASSAGTVYGYTF
TRBJ2-1 NA many TRBV12-5 TGTGCTAGTGGTTTGGTGGGCAGATACAATGAGCAGTTCTTC CASGLVGRYNEQFF
TRBJ2-5 TRBD2 NA TRBV2 TGTGCCAGCAGGCCCTGGGAGGGGCAGCGGGGGACCCAGTACTTC CASRPWEGQRGTQYF
TRBJ2-3 TRBD2 few TRBV7-8 TGTGCCAGCAGCCGGCGGGGGGGAGGCCCAGATACGCAGTATTTT CASSRRGGGPDTQYF
TRBJ2-1 NA few TRBV4-1 TGCGCCAGCAGCCAAGCGACGAGGAAGTTCTTC CASSQATRKFF
TRBJ2-2 NA few TRBV20-1 TGCAGTGCTAATCCGCAACGGACCGGGGAGCTGTTTTTT CSANPQRTGELFF
TRBJ1-3 NA few TRBV7-2 TGTGCCAGCAGCTTAGACGGCAGGGCCTTTGGAAACACCATATATTTT CASSLDGRAFGNTIYF
TRBJ1-1 NA NA TRBV5-1 TGCGCCAGCAGCTTCTGGACGGCAGGACTGAACACTGAAGCTTTCTTT CASSFWTAGLNTEAFF
TRBJ1-6 TRBD1 few TRBV10-3 TGTGCCATCAGTGCGGGACAGGGGGTTTCTAATTCACCCCTCCACTTT CAISAGQGVSNSPLHF
TRBJ1-1 TRBD1 few TRBV5-1 TGCGCCAGCAGCGCCCCGGACAGGGGAAGGACTGAAGCTTTCTTT CASSAPDRGRTEAFF
TRBJ2-5 NA few TRBV7-2 TGTCGAGTCGGGGATGAGACCCAGTACTTC CRVGDETQYF
TRBJ2-3 NA NA TRBV9 TGTGCCAGCAGCGGGACTCTCCCCGGAGATACGCAGTATTTT CASSGTLPGDTQYF
TRBJ2-6 NA NA TRBV20-1 TGCAGTGCTGAGTGGTTCCCCAACGTCCTGACTTTC CSAEWFPNVLTF
TRBJ2-2 NA few TRBV4-3 TGCGCCAGCAGCCAAGAGCGGACGTCGGTCAGGGAGCTGTTTTTT CASSQERTSVRELFF
TRBJ2-3 TRBD2 NA TRBV5-1 TGCGCCAGCAGCTTTAGCGGGGCGATTACCGATACGCAGTATTTT CASSFSGAITDTQYF
TRBJ2-7 NA NA TRBV7-2 TGTGCCAGCAGCTTAGCGGTTGGCCATACCTACGAGCATTACTTC CASSLAVGHTYEHYF
TRBJ2-2 NA few TRBV18 TGTGCCAGCTCACCAATAACAGGGACTAACACCGGGGAGCTGTTTTTT CASSPITGTNTGELFF
TRBJ1-1 TRBD1 NA TRBV5-1 TGCGCCAGCAGCTTGACGGGACAGGGCGGCACTGAAGCTTTCTTT CASSLTGQGGTEAFF
TRBJ2-7 NA few TRBV5-1 TGCGCCAGCAGCTCCGGGGGTCGGGGATCCTCTGAGCAGTACTTC CASSSGGRGSSEQYF
TRBJ2-7 NA NA TRBV6-5 TGTGCCAGCAGTTACTCGATGAGGCGGGGAAGCATCAACGAGCAGTACTTC CASSYSMRRGSINEQYF
TRBJ1-1 NA NA TRBV6-2/TRBV6-3 TGTGCCAGCAGTGATCAGGGGTACACTGAAGCTTTCTTT CASSDQGYTEAFF
TRBJ2-5 TRBD2 NA TRBV5-1 TGCGCCAGCAGCTTTGGGACTAGCGGGGGATCAGAGACCCAGTACTTC CASSFGTSGGSETQYF
TRBJ1-1 NA many TRBV5-1 TGCGCCAGCAGCCCGCAGGGGACTGAAGCTTTCTTT CASSPQGTEAFF
TRBJ2-3 TRBD2 few TRBV6-2/TRBV6-3 TGTGCCAGCAGTTACTCCTTGGCGGGGGGGCTTTTTTCAGATACGCAGTATTTT CASSYSLAGGLFSDTQYF
TRBJ1-6 TRBD1 NA TRBV5-6 TGTGCCAGCAGCTACCGGGACAGCGGGGTTTATAATTCACCCCTCCACTTT CASSYRDSGVYNSPLHF